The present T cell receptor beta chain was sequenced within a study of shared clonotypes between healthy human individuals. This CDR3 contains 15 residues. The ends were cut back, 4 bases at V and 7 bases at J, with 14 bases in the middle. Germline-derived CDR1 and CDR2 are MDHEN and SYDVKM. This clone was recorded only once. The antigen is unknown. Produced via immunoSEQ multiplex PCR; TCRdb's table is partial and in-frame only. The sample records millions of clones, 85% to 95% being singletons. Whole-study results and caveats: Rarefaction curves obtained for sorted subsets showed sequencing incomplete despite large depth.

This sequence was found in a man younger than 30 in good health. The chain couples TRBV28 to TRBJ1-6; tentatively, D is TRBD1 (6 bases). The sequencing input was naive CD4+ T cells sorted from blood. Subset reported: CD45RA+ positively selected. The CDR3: CASSSDSSGNSPLHF. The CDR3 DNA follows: TGTGCCAGCAGTTCGGACAGTTCGGGGAATTCACCCCTCCACTTT.